The clone carrying this TCR beta chain turned up a few times. The antigen remains unidentified. TCRdb reanalysed the reads using MiXCR and keeps one entry per CDR3 protein. The sample includes hundreds of thousands of distinct CDR3 sequences, around 32% of them seen just once. The sample comes from a study of T cell repertoires in cytomegalovirus infection. The CDR3 has 17 residues. V lost 4 bases and J lost 3; bases outside the gene matches: 6. Looked up from germline, CDR1 is SGHTA and CDR2 is FQGNSA. The chain employs TRBV7-2 and TRBJ2-4, with TRBD2 identical over 13 bases. The clonotype originates from a human donor in good health (CMV status not recorded). Some clones in this sample may be carry-over from other donors' samples. Specimen: cultured PBMCs, collected from culture after CMV antigen stimulation. The DNA of the CDR3 is TGTGCCAGCAGCTCCCCGGGACTAGCGGGGCACAAAAACATTCAGTACTTC. Translating gives CASSSPGLAGHKNIQYF. Combining the CDR3 with reference TRBV7-2 and TRBJ2-4 gives the whole variable domain GAGVSQSPSNKVTEKGKDVELRCDPISGHTALYWYRQSLGQGLEFLIYFQGNSAPDKSGLPSDRFSAERTGGSVSTLTIQRTQQEDSAVYLCASSSPGLAGHKNIQYFGAGTRLSVL.